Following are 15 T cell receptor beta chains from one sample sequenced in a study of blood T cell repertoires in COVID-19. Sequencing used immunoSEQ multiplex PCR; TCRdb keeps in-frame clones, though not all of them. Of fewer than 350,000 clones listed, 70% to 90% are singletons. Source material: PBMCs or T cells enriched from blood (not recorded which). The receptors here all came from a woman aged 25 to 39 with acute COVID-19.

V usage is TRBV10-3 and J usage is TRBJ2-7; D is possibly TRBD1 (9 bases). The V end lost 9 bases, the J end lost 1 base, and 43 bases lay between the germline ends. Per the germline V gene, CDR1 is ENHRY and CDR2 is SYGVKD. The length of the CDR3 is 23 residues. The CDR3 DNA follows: TGTGCCATTACGCCGGGGATGGTACAGGGGGCTACGCTTAATCCTAGCGGGTCCTACGAGCAGTACTTC. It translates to CAITPGMVQGATLNPSGSYEQYF.

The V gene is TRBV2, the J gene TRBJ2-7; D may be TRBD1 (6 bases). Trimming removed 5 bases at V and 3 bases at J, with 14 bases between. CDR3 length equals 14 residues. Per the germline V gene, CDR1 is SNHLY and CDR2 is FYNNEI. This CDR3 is CASSTGTQIYEQYF. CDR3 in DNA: TGTGCCAGCAGTACCGGGACACAGATCTACGAGCAGTACTTC.

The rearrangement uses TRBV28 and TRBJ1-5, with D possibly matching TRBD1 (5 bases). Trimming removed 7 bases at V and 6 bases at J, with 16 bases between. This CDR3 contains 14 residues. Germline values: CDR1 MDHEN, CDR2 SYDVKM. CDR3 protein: CASTGQPVSQPQHF. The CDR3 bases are TGTGCCAGCACTGGACAACCAGTGTCTCAGCCCCAGCATTTT.

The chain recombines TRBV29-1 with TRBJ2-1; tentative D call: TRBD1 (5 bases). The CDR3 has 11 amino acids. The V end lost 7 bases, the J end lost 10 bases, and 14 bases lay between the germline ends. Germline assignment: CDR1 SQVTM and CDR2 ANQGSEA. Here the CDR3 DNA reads TGCAGCGCAAAGAAGACAGAGGAGCAGTTCTTC. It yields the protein CSAKKTEEQFF.

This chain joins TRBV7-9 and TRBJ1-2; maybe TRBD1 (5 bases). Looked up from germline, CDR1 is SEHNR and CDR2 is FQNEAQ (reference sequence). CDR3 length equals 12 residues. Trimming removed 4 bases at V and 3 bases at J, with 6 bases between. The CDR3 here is CASSSTDYGYTF. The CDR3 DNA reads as TGTGCCAGCAGCTCGACAGACTATGGCTACACCTTC.

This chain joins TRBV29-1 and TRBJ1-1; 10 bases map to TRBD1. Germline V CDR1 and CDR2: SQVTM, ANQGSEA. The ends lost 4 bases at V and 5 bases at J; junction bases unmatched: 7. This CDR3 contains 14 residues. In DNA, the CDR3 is TGCAGCGTTGTCTCTGACAGGGGGCGGACTGAAGCTTTCTTT. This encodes CSVVSDRGRTEAFF. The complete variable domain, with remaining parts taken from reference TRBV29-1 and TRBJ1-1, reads SAVISQKPSRDICQRGTSLTIQCQVDSQVTMMFWYRQQPGQSLTLIATANQGSEATYESGFVIDKFPISRPNLTFSTLTVSNMSPEDSSIYLCSVVSDRGRTEAFFGQGTRLTVV.

The CDR3: CASSTGTQETQYF. The CDR3 coding sequence is TGTGCCAGCAGTACCGGGACACAAGAGACCCAGTACTTC. This chain connects TRBV28 to TRBJ2-5; possibly TRBD1 for D (6 bases). Germline-derived CDR1 and CDR2 are MDHEN and SYDVKM. The CDR3 is made up of 13 amino acids. The ends were cut back, 5 bases at V and 2 bases at J, with 9 bases in the middle.

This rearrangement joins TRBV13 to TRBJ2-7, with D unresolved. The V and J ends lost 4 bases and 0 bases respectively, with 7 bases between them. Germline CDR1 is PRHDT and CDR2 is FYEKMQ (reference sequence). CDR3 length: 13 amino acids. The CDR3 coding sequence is TGTGCCAGCAGCTATATTAGCTCCTACGAGCAGTACTTC. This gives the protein CASSYISSYEQYF.

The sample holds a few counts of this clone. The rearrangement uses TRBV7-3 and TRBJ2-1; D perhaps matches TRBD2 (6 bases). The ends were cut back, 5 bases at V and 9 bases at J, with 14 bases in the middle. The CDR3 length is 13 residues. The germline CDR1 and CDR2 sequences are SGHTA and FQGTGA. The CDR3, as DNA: TGTGCCAGCAGCCCAGAAAGGAGGGGTGAGCAGTTCTTC. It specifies CASSPERRGEQFF.

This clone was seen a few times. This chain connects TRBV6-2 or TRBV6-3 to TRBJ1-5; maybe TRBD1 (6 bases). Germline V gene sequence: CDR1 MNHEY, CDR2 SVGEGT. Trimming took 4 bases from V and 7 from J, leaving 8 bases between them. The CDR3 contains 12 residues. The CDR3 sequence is CASSWGGQPQHF. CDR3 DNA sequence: TGTGCCAGCAGTTGGGGGGGCCAGCCCCAGCATTTT.

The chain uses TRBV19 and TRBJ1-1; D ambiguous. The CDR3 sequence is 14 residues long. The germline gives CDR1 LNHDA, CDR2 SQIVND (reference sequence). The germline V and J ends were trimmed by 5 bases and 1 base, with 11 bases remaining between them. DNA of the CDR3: TGTGCCAGTAGTTCCTTTACAGAGAACACTGAAGCTTTCTTT. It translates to CASSSFTENTEAFF.

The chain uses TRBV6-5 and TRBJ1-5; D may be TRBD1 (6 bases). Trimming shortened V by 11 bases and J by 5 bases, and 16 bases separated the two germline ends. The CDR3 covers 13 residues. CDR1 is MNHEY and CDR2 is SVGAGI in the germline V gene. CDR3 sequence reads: CAVRAGAHQPQHF. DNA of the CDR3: TGTGCCGTAAGAGCAGGGGCCCATCAGCCCCAGCATTTT.

CDR3 sequence (DNA): TGCGCCAGCAGCCAAATTGACGGAGCCTACGAGCAGTACTTC. Its protein product is CASSQIDGAYEQYF. The J gene is TRBJ2-7, the V gene TRBV4-3, with unresolved D. This CDR3 spans 14 amino acids. The V gene's germline CDR1 is LGHNA and CDR2 YSLEER. Trimming took 2 bases from V and 2 from J, leaving 10 bases between them.

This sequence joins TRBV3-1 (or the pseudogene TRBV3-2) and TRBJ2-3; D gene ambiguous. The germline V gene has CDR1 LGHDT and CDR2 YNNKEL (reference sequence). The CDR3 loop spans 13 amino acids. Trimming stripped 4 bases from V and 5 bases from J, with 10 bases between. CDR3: CASSLPPLDTQYF. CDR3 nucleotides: TGTGCCAGCAGCCTTCCCCCACTAGATACGCAGTATTTT.

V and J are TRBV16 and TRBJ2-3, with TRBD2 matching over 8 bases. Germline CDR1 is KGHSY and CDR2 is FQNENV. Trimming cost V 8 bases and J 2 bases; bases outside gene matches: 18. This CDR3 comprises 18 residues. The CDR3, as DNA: TGTGCCAGCTTCCGAGGTCGACAGCGGGAGTTTACCACAGATACGCAGTATTTT. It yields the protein CASFRGRQREFTTDTQYF.